The clone carrying this T cell receptor beta chain was found a few times. CDR1 and CDR2 from the germline V gene are LNHDA and SQIVND (reference sequence). The CDR3 consists of 14 residues. The ends were cut back, 5 bases at V and 3 bases at J, with 13 bases in the middle. Repertoires were generated with immunoSEQ multiplex PCR, while TCRdb's copy carries only in-frame clones and drops some. The profile shows about 84,000 clones, about 86% of them singletons. This sample was taken from a study of cytotoxic CD8 clonotypes in ibrutinib-treated CLL. This chain uses TRBV19 with TRBJ1-2; D perhaps matches TRBD1 (5 bases). This receptor was identified in a human donor with chronic lymphocytic leukemia. The material was PBMCs, obtained before ibrutinib treatment. The CDR3, as DNA: TGTGCCAGTAGTCAACAGGAGGGCTACTATGGCTACACCTTC. It encodes CASSQQEGYYGYTF.